This T cell receptor (beta chain) was found in a study of T cells in Graves' hyperthyroidism and ophthalmopathy. Diagnoses rested on clinical symptoms, serum thyroxine and TRAb, thyroid ultrasound and orbital computed tomography. This clonotype was seen only a few times. Its antigen is undetermined. Amplification yielded TCR beta CDR3 regions, with RNA transcripts as the source. Initially, a first-round RT-PCR of the TCR CDR3 employed the HTBI primer set. TCRdb reprocessed the multiplex PCR reads via MiXCR and lists one record per CDR3 protein. The table includes 490,000 or so distinct CDR3 sequences, 20% to 25% detected once. V was clipped by 6 bases and J by 3 bases, with 15 bases between them. CDR1 and CDR2 from the germline V gene are SEHNR and FQNEAQ (reference sequence). The CDR3 is 14 residues long. Overall study findings and caveats: Prediction of ophthalmopathy progression came a median approximately 6.5 months pre-onset.

The sequencing sample was made of blood. The rearrangement links TRBV7-9 to TRBJ2-7, with D possibly TRBD1 on 6 matching bases. This clonotype was obtained from a woman in her 70s with Graves' ophthalmopathy. CDR3 residues: CASRAGTSNYEQYF. The CDR3 DNA sequence: TGTGCCAGCAGGGCCGGGACAAGTAACTACGAGCAGTACTTC.